The sequence of this T cell receptor (beta chain) was determined in a study of OX40 agonist ivuxolimab in advanced cancers. As for the study more broadly: The costimulatory receptor OX40 (CD134) was targeted by ivuxolimab, a fully human IgG2 agonistic monoclonal antibody. The point of sequencing TCRbeta in the periphery was to test whether ivuxolimab changed TCR sequence diversity and drove clonal T-cell expansion. Intravenous ivuxolimab was administered to patients every 2 weeks at six dose levels: 0.01, 0.1, 0.3, 1.5, 3 and 10 mg/kg. Patients were allowed to have had prior anti-PD-1, anti-PD-L1 or anti-CTLA-4 therapy, and 30% to 40% of the dose-escalation patients had previously received checkpoint inhibitors. The dose-escalation cohort was roughly 80% male with a mean age of approximately 60 years, ranging from about 20 to 85. Of the 52 patients in dose escalation, some 20 had hepatocellular carcinoma, approximately 15 had melanoma, 9 had renal cell carcinoma and 9 had head and neck cancer. Three dose-escalation patients achieved partial responses, one with hepatocellular carcinoma and two with cutaneous melanoma. The paper covers the monotherapy dose-escalation part of the phase I ivuxolimab trial, which included N ≈ 52 patients. Results and caveats for the whole study, not just this receptor: In the 0.1-3.0 mg/kg groups, partial responders were among the patients with the lowest normalized peripheral clonal expansion, particularly in CD8+ T cells. Low levels of normalized T-cell clonal expansion were also seen in some nonresponding patients. Which antigens the clonally expanded peripheral T cells were specific for was not determined. After ivuxolimab, more expanded clones were found on average in CD8+ T cells than in CD4+ T cells. Clonal expansion of both CD4+ and CD8+ blood T cells was observed from baseline to week 6 at doses 0.1 to 3.0 mg/kg.

The trial excluded patients who had a history of autoimmune disease or who were on systemic immunosuppression. Peripheral blood for TCR sequencing was collected from all dose cohorts at baseline, on cycle 4 day 1, and on cycle 7 day 1. The samples were drawn from a first-in-human, open-label, multicenter phase I dose-escalation trial of ivuxolimab. Adults with locally advanced or metastatic melanoma, renal cell carcinoma, hepatocellular carcinoma or head and neck squamous cell carcinoma were enrolled in the trial. CD4+ and CD8+ T cells were sorted separately from peripheral blood before TCR sequencing. Genomic DNA was extracted from sorted cells for sequencing of the TCRbeta CDR3 region. The immunoSEQ Assay was used to sequence the TCRbeta CDR3 regions. TCRdb carries this immuneACCESS record with in-frame sequences only. Its versions omit some clonotypes, under half of them owing to an unresolved V gene in the studies checked, with the rest unexplained. The sample table contains 85,000 to 100,000 clones; only one count was recorded for roughly 95% of them. About 0.19% of the sample comes from the top ten.

This clone showed up just once. It has no known antigen specificity. Base-call qualities are not available, and no considerably larger clone is one nucleotide away. This TCR came from an adult with an advanced solid tumor such as melanoma, head and neck, liver or kidney cancer. The starting material was CD4+ or CD8+ T cells sorted from blood, obtained in a trial of the OX40 agonist ivuxolimab.

The bases are TGTGCCAGCAGCTTAGTCAGGGGGCCTAACTATGGCTACACCTTC. This sequence encodes CASSLVRGPNYGYTF. This sequence uses TRBV7-2 and TRBJ1-2, with 8 middle bases fitting TRBD1. From its cysteine to its phenylalanine, the CDR3 spans 15 amino acids. This entry keeps only the CDR3 DNA: 45 bases, framed from base 1. The germline V gene gives CDR1 as SGHTA and CDR2 as FQGNSA. V has 1 base trimmed and J has 0 bases trimmed; junction bases matching no gene number 1.